This passage covers 14 T cell receptor beta chains from one sample sequenced in a study of technical replicates of blood from several donors (dated by TCRdb to 2017 to 2019). The library was generated by the immunoSEQ multiplex PCR assay. TCRdb limited this immuneACCESS table to in-frame rearrangements with V and J called. A share of clones is missing; checked studies link under half to unresolved V genes, and the rest is unexplained. Within this sample are approximately 100,000 clones, with roughly 95% of them counted one time only. The top ten clonotypes cover 0.2% to 0.25% of the sample. The material sequenced was T cells isolated from PBMCs. The receptors originated from a human donor in good health.

The chain combines TRBV27 with TRBJ1-5; perhaps TRBD1 as D (6 bases). The length of the CDR3 is 15 residues. Germline lookup yields CDR1 MNHEY and CDR2 SMNVEV (reference sequence). Trimming pared 3 bases from V and 4 bases from J, leaving 13 bases between. For the CDR3, the DNA is TGTGCCAGCAGTTTTTACAGGGAGGGTAATCAGCCCCAGCATTTT. Translation gives CASSFYREGNQPQHF.

The V call is TRBV4-2, the J call TRBJ2-1, with 9 positions matching TRBD1. Germline loops: CDR1 LGHNA, CDR2 YNFKEQ. There are 16 residues in the CDR3. V shed 1 base and J 4 bases; nucleotides not matched to a gene: 5. The CDR3 DNA is TGTGCCAGCAGCCAAGTAGGGGACAGGGCTTACAATGAGCAGTTCTTC. Amino acid sequence: CASSQVGDRAYNEQFF.

The genes are TRBV6-5 and TRBJ2-5; TRBD2 aligns across 8 bases. CDR3 length equals 16 residues. From germline, CDR1 is MNHEY and CDR2 SVGAGI. With V trimmed by 4 bases and J by 0 bases, 7 bases remained unmatched. CDR3 protein: CASSWSSGPYQETQYF. The CDR3 DNA follows: TGTGCCAGCAGTTGGTCTAGCGGGCCGTACCAAGAGACCCAGTACTTC.

This sequence joins TRBV19 and TRBJ2-7; D call uncertain. This CDR3 has 13 amino acids. Germline CDR1 and CDR2: LNHDA and SQIVND (reference sequence). V lost 3 bases and J 0 bases, leaving 6 bases between the germline ends. CDR3 coding DNA: TGTGCCAGTAGTATTACAGCCTCCTACGAGCAGTACTTC. Its translation is CASSITASYEQYF.

This clone came up once. V usage is TRBV28 and J usage is TRBJ1-3; the D is unclear. This CDR3 is 17 amino acids long. CDR1 is MDHEN and CDR2 is SYDVKM in the germline V gene. The germline V and J ends were trimmed by 7 bases and 0 bases, with 19 bases remaining between them. The CDR3: CASTQAVVPISGNTIYF. CDR3 sequence (DNA): TGTGCCAGCACTCAAGCGGTGGTTCCCATCTCTGGAAACACCATATATTTT.

This rearrangement joins TRBV29-1 to TRBJ2-1; no clear D. Germline-derived CDR1 and CDR2 are SQVTM and ANQGSEA. The V and J ends lost 1 base and 9 bases respectively, with 10 bases between them. The CDR3 runs 12 residues. DNA of the CDR3: TGCAGCGTTGAAGTGGCAGTTTCTGAGCAGTTCTTC. As protein: CSVEVAVSEQFF.

This rearrangement joins TRBV7-9 to TRBJ2-5; D is unresolved. The CDR3 sequence is 12 residues long. Between the trimmed V and J ends, which lost 1 base and 4 bases, there was a span of 4 bases. Germline values: CDR1 SEHNR, CDR2 FQNEAQ (reference sequence). CDR3 sequence (DNA): TGTGCCAGCAGCTTAGACAGAGAGACCCAGTACTTC. Translation gives CASSLDRETQYF.

V is TRBV5-1 and J is TRBJ2-3, with D possibly being TRBD2 (6 bases). Germline lookup yields CDR1 SGHRS and CDR2 YFSETQ. V gave up 7 bases and J gave up 0 bases, with 15 bases separating them. The CDR3 extends over 15 amino acids. The CDR3 nucleotides read TGCGCCAGCTTTAGCCGCGGGACTAGCACAGATACGCAGTATTTT. Protein product: CASFSRGTSTDTQYF.

This clone came up once. This chain uses TRBV11-2 with TRBJ2-1, with D possibly matching TRBD2 (6 bases). The CDR3 runs to 15 residues. Germline CDR1 is SGHAT and CDR2 is FQNNGV. V lost 1 base and J lost 6, with 13 bases in between. Here the CDR3 DNA reads TGTGCCAGCAGCTTAGGGCTTAGCGGCACCAATGAGCAGTTCTTC. This codes for CASSLGLSGTNEQFF.

This clone came up once. The J gene is TRBJ2-7, the V gene TRBV19; 8 positions match TRBD1. The ends lost 8 bases at V and 5 bases at J; junction bases unmatched: 8. CDR1 and CDR2 from the germline V gene are LNHDA and SQIVND (reference sequence). The CDR3 is 13 residues long. The CDR3 loop is CASCETGVDEQYF. The DNA of the CDR3 is TGTGCCAGTTGCGAGACAGGGGTAGACGAGCAGTACTTC.

The chain uses TRBV27 and TRBJ1-1, with D maybe TRBD1 (5 bases). Germline V gene lookup returns CDR1 MNHEY and CDR2 SMNVEV (reference sequence). CDR3 length equals 13 residues. The V end was cut by 3 bases, the J end by 7 bases, with 12 bases between. The CDR3: CASSFYGADEAFF. The CDR3 bases are TGTGCCAGCAGTTTTTATGGGGCAGATGAAGCTTTCTTT.

V gene TRBV7-3 combines with J gene TRBJ1-3; D gene uncertain. The CDR3 runs 13 residues. The V and J ends lost 6 bases and 2 bases respectively, with 8 bases between them. The germline gives CDR1 SGHTA, CDR2 FQGTGA. The DNA for the CDR3 is TGTGCCAGCAGTTCAGGTGCTGGAAACACCATATATTTT. It encodes CASSSGAGNTIYF.

The chain joins TRBV28 to TRBJ1-1; 7 bases are shared with TRBD1. The V segment lost 6 bases and the J segment 1 base; nucleotides outside the gene matches: 5. Per the germline V gene, CDR1 is MDHEN and CDR2 is SYDVKM. The CDR3 sequence is 14 residues long. As DNA, the CDR3 is TGTGCCAGCAGATCGGGACAGAGGAACACTGAAGCTTTCTTT. Its translation: CASRSGQRNTEAFF. The whole variable domain, remainder taken from reference TRBV28 and TRBJ1-1, is DVKVTQSSRYLVKRTGEKVFLECVQDMDHENMFWYRQDPGLGLRLIYFSYDVKMKEKGDIPEGYSVSREKKERFSLILESASTNQTSMYLCASRSGQRNTEAFFGQGTRLTVV.

This chain connects TRBV2 to TRBJ1-4; the D gene is possibly TRBD1 (6 bases). The ends were cut back, 6 bases at V and 7 bases at J, with 15 bases in the middle. Per the germline V gene, CDR1 is SNHLY and CDR2 is FYNNEI. The CDR3 loop spans 14 amino acids. The CDR3 sequence: CASRSQGTIEKLFF. The CDR3 coding sequence is TGTGCCAGCAGGAGCCAGGGGACAATTGAAAAACTGTTTTTT.